This entry lists 32 T cell receptor beta chains sequenced from one sample in a study of cytomegalovirus exposure and HLA in healthy donors. PCR involved 60 Vbeta and 13 Jbeta primers. Sequencing used immunoSEQ multiplex PCR; TCRdb keeps in-frame clones, though not all of them. The ten most abundant clones cover 6.5% of a sample with 150,000 to 200,000 clones. Sequencing input: PBMCs. Receptors were obtained from a man aged 25 to 40 in good health and CMV-seronegative.

This chain links TRBV6-5 with TRBJ1-2, with 12 positions matching TRBD1. Losses at the gene ends were 6 bases for V and 8 bases for J; bases not matched to a gene: 10. The germline CDR1 and CDR2 sequences are MNHEY and SVGAGI. The CDR3 length is 15 residues. CDR3 sequence reads: CASSAGTGGVSGYTF. The CDR3 region has the DNA TGTGCCAGCAGCGCCGGGACAGGGGGCGTCTCCGGCTACACCTTC.

The CDR3 region is CASSLREGSDTQYF. For the CDR3, the DNA is TGTGCCAGCAGCCTCCGGGAGGGTTCAGATACGCAGTATTTT. This sequence joins TRBV5-4 and TRBJ2-3; TRBD2 matches 8 bases. The germline V gene has CDR1 SGHNT and CDR2 YYREEE (reference sequence). CDR3 size: 14 residues. V trimming: 4 bases; J trimming: 4 bases; junction bases outside the gene matches: 5.

The chain carries TRBV2 and TRBJ2-2; D is possibly TRBD2 (6 bases). Per the germline V gene, CDR1 is SNHLY and CDR2 is FYNNEI. This CDR3 contains 15 residues. V lost 4 bases and J 4 bases, leaving 13 bases between the germline ends. CDR3 residues: CASSVDGRSTGELFF. CDR3 DNA sequence: TGTGCCAGCAGTGTCGACGGGAGAAGCACCGGGGAGCTGTTTTTT.

The chain is built from TRBV10-3 and TRBJ1-5; no clear D gene. This CDR3 is built from 13 residues. The V end lost 6 bases, the J end lost 3 bases, and 9 bases lay between the germline ends. Germline CDR1 reads ENHRY; CDR2 reads SYGVKD. In DNA, the CDR3 is TGTGCCATCAGGGGAGAGGTCAATCAGCCCCAGCATTTT. This translates into CAIRGEVNQPQHF.

On this clone: Other DNA sequences in this specimen translate into the identical CDR3. V usage is TRBV9 and J usage is TRBJ2-1; TRBD2 matches 7 bases. Germline V gene data show CDR1 as SGDLS and CDR2 as YYNGEE. This CDR3 has 13 amino acids. V dropped 7 bases and J dropped 1; count of bases not matched to a gene: 2. The CDR3 region is CASGGGSYNEQFF. The CDR3 DNA sequence: TGTGCCAGCGGGGGGGGGTCCTACAATGAGCAGTTCTTC.

With regard to this clone: This specimen includes other DNA sequences encoding the same CDR3. The V and J genes are TRBV18 and TRBJ2-5; TRBD2 is a possible D gene (6 bases). This CDR3 is built from 14 residues. Trimming left V 3 bases short and J 5 bases short, with 13 bases between. The germline CDR1 and CDR2 sequences are KGHSH and LQKENI. The CDR3 DNA reads TGTGCCAGCTCACCCCCCGGGGGATTGGAGACCCAGTACTTC. The encoded protein is CASSPPGGLETQYF.

The chain employs TRBV19 and TRBJ1-5; D not certain. From germline, CDR1 is LNHDA and CDR2 SQIVND (reference sequence). The CDR3 is made up of 17 amino acids. The V end was cut by 6 bases, the J end by 5 bases, with 23 bases between. The CDR3 loop is CASRIFGQGGLDQPQHF. In DNA form, the CDR3 reads TGTGCCAGTAGGATTTTTGGGCAAGGAGGCCTCGATCAGCCCCAGCATTTT.

The chain recombines TRBV29-1 with TRBJ2-1, with TRBD1 matching over 7 bases. The V gene's germline CDR1 is SQVTM and CDR2 ANQGSEA. The V gene end was trimmed by 6 bases and the J gene end by 7 bases; junction bases not matched to a gene: 9. This CDR3 has 13 residues. The CDR3 nucleotides read TGCAGCGTACCGGGACAGACAAGAAATGAGCAGTTCTTC. It specifies CSVPGQTRNEQFF.

This chain uses TRBV10-3 with TRBJ1-1; D gene unclear. V dropped 7 bases and J dropped 10 bases, with 19 bases sitting between them. This CDR3 spans 13 amino acids. Germline V gives CDR1 ENHRY, CDR2 SYGVKD. This chain's CDR3 is CAITQEGVLGAFF. CDR3 coding DNA: TGTGCCATCACCCAGGAGGGAGTATTGGGAGCTTTCTTT.

V usage is TRBV19 and J usage is TRBJ1-1; no clear D. The germline V gene encodes CDR1 LNHDA and CDR2 SQIVND (reference sequence). The CDR3 runs 16 residues. V was shortened by 3 bases and J by 4 bases, with 18 bases between the two germline ends. CDR3 coding DNA: TGTGCCAGTAGTATTGGGGTGGCGGGATCCGGCACTGAAGCTTTCTTT. Protein: CASSIGVAGSGTEAFF.

V is TRBV19 and J is TRBJ1-1; 11 bases are a match to TRBD1. CDR1 and CDR2 from the germline V gene are LNHDA and SQIVND (reference sequence). After removal of 7 bases from V and 5 bases from J, the junction contained 9 bases not matched to a gene. This CDR3 is 15 amino acids long. CDR3 protein: CASMWGQGVRTEAFF. CDR3 nucleotides: TGTGCCAGTATGTGGGGACAGGGGGTGAGGACTGAAGCTTTCTTT.

This sequence joins TRBV11-2 and TRBJ2-1, with 12 positions matching TRBD1. The germline gives CDR1 SGHAT, CDR2 FQNNGV. J lost 7 bases, V lost 5 bases, and 6 bases had no gene match. The CDR3 runs 15 residues. The CDR3 sequence: CASSRGQGALNEQFF. The CDR3 DNA follows: TGTGCCAGCAGCCGGGGACAGGGGGCTTTAAATGAGCAGTTCTTC. Full variable domain (rest looked up from reference TRBV11-2 and TRBJ2-1): EAGVAQSPRYKIIEKRQSVAFWCNPISGHATLYWYQQILGQGPKLLIQFQNNGVVDDSQLPKDRFSAERLKGVDSTLKIQPAKLEDSAVYLCASSRGQGALNEQFFGPGTRLTVL.

This chain links TRBV11-2 with TRBJ2-1, with 8 bases matching TRBD2. J was trimmed by 3 bases and V by 7 bases; bases with no gene match: 2. Germline CDR1 SGHAT, CDR2 FQNNGV. The length of the CDR3 is 13 residues. CDR3 protein: CASTRGGYNEQFF. The CDR3, as DNA: TGTGCCAGCACCCGGGGGGGCTACAATGAGCAGTTCTTC.

V usage is TRBV6-6 and J usage is TRBJ2-2, with 7 bases aligning to TRBD1. In germline, CDR1 is MNHNY, CDR2 SVGAGI (reference sequence). The CDR3 is 15 amino acids. Trimming removed 6 bases from V and 0 bases from J; junction bases left unmatched: 4. The CDR3 spells CASSPTGTNTGELFF. DNA of the CDR3: TGTGCCAGCAGCCCGACAGGGACGAACACCGGGGAGCTGTTTTTT.

This chain links TRBV19 with TRBJ2-7; perhaps TRBD2 as D (5 bases). The CDR3 runs 15 residues. The germline gives CDR1 LNHDA, CDR2 SQIVND (reference sequence). V lost 6 bases and J 3 bases, leaving 18 bases between the germline ends. The CDR3 reads CASSLGYGVYYEQYF. The CDR3 region has the DNA TGTGCCAGTAGCCTCGGGTACGGGGTTTACTACGAGCAGTACTTC.

The rearrangement links TRBV27 to TRBJ1-2; D is unresolved. The ends were cut back, 3 bases at V and 5 bases at J, with 19 bases in the middle. CDR1 MNHEY and CDR2 SMNVEV come from the germline V gene (reference sequence). The length of the CDR3 is 16 residues. CDR3 sequence (DNA): TGTGCCAGCAGTTTGGGCCCACCCGACACGCTATATGGCTACACCTTC. Its translation is CASSLGPPDTLYGYTF.

This sequence joins TRBV19 and TRBJ2-7; D is perhaps TRBD2 (6 bases). V was pared by 3 bases and J by 4 bases, with 19 bases between. The CDR3 runs 16 residues. The germline CDR1 and CDR2 sequences are LNHDA and SQIVND (reference sequence). The CDR3: CASSMGGLSVIYEQYF. The CDR3, as DNA: TGTGCCAGTAGTATGGGAGGCCTCAGCGTCATATACGAGCAGTACTTC. The complete variable domain, with remaining parts taken from reference TRBV19 and TRBJ2-7, reads DGGITQSPKYLFRKEGQNVTLSCEQNLNHDAMYWYRQDPGQGLRLIYYSQIVNDFQKGDIAEGYSVSREKKESFPLTVTSAQKNPTAFYLCASSMGGLSVIYEQYFGPGTRLTVT.

The gene calls are TRBV16 and TRBJ2-1; 9 nucleotides align to TRBD1. The CDR3 runs to 14 residues. Germline lookup yields CDR1 KGHSY and CDR2 FQNENV. The ends lost 4 bases at V and 7 bases at J; junction bases unmatched: 5. DNA for the CDR3: TGTGCCAGCAGCCCACAGGGGGCAGGAAATGAGCAGTTCTTC. Translated, it gives CASSPQGAGNEQFF. Together with reference TRBV16 and TRBJ2-1, the CDR3 gives the full variable domain: GEEVAQTPKHLVRGEGQKAKLYCAPIKGHSYVFWYQQVLKNEFKFLISFQNENVFDETGMPKERFSAKCLPNSPCSLEIQATKLEDSAVYFCASSPQGAGNEQFFGPGTRLTVL.

The rearrangement links TRBV18 to TRBJ1-3; unclear D gene. There are 14 residues in the CDR3. Per the germline V gene, CDR1 is KGHSH and CDR2 is LQKENI. V lost 3 bases and J 0 bases, leaving 6 bases between the germline ends. CDR3 coding DNA: TGTGCCAGCTCACCCGAGAGCTCTGGAAACACCATATATTTT. This translates into CASSPESSGNTIYF.

This chain links TRBV19 with TRBJ2-3, with 7 bases aligning to TRBD2. Per germline, CDR1 LNHDA and CDR2 SQIVND (reference sequence). This CDR3 contains 15 residues. The J segment lost 0 bases and the V segment lost 5 bases, leaving 5 bases of the junction unmatched. CDR3 in DNA: TGTGCCAGTAGTTCTAGCGGATCAAGCACAGATACGCAGTATTTT. Translating gives CASSSSGSSTDTQYF.

This chain connects TRBV6-1 to TRBJ1-4, with 9 bases that match TRBD1. The germline V gene has CDR1 MNHNS and CDR2 SASEGT. This CDR3 is 15 amino acids long. With 6 bases clipped from V and 8 bases from J, the junction kept 10 bases outside the gene matches. The CDR3 DNA reads TGTGCCAGCAGGATTAACAGGGGGCCGGGCGAAAAACTGTTTTTT. It yields the protein CASRINRGPGEKLFF.

The chain carries TRBV19 and TRBJ1-6; D unclear. The CDR3 runs 14 residues. Trimming stripped 6 bases from V and 6 bases from J, with 12 bases between. CDR1 and CDR2 from the germline V gene are LNHDA and SQIVND (reference sequence). CDR3 bases: TGTGCCAGTAGGGCAGGAACAACTAATTCACCCCTCCACTTT. It codes for CASRAGTTNSPLHF. Looking up the rest from reference TRBV19 and TRBJ1-6 gives the full variable domain: DGGITQSPKYLFRKEGQNVTLSCEQNLNHDAMYWYRQDPGQGLRLIYYSQIVNDFQKGDIAEGYSVSREKKESFPLTVTSAQKNPTAFYLCASRAGTTNSPLHFGNGTRLTVT.

This chain joins TRBV10-2 and TRBJ2-5; possible D gene TRBD1, 5 bases. Germline CDR1 is WSHSY and CDR2 is SAAADI. CDR3 length equals 14 residues. V lost 4 bases to trimming and J lost 4 bases, with 13 bases between them. The CDR3 loop reads CASSVAARGETQYF. CDR3 nucleotide sequence: TGCGCCAGCAGTGTTGCGGCTAGGGGAGAGACCCAGTACTTC.

The chain joins TRBV6-5 to TRBJ1-5; D is ambiguous. The CDR3 extends over 15 amino acids. Germline V gene data show CDR1 as MNHEY and CDR2 as SVGAGI. The V end lost 0 bases, the J end lost 7 bases, and 13 bases lay between the germline ends. Here the CDR3 DNA reads TGTGCCAGCAGTTACTCGGAGGCGGCGGGACAGCCCCAGCATTTT. Translated: CASSYSEAAGQPQHF.

The chain couples TRBV11-2 to TRBJ2-2; 7 bases map to TRBD1. The CDR3 is made up of 16 amino acids. Germline loops: CDR1 SGHAT, CDR2 FQNNGV. V was clipped by 0 bases and J by 6 bases; unmatched bases: 7. The CDR3 reads CASSLEPGQIAGELFF. As DNA, the CDR3 is TGTGCCAGCAGCTTAGAACCGGGACAGATAGCCGGGGAGCTGTTTTTT.

This chain uses TRBV11-2 with TRBJ1-1; 8 nucleotides line up with TRBD1. CDR1 is SGHAT, CDR2 FQNNGV, per germline. The V gene end was trimmed by 3 bases and the J gene end by 0 bases; junction bases not matched to a gene: 12. The CDR3 sequence is 18 residues long. The CDR3 here is CASSLVAGTGLMNTEAFF. CDR3 coding DNA: TGTGCCAGCAGCTTGGTAGCCGGGACAGGCCTCATGAACACTGAAGCTTTCTTT.

The V call is TRBV29-1, the J call TRBJ2-1, with 9 bases lining up with TRBD2. Trimming cost V 4 bases and J 6 bases; bases outside gene matches: 4. From germline, CDR1 is SQVTM and CDR2 ANQGSEA. The CDR3 runs 13 residues. The CDR3 here is CSVVLAGINEQFF. In DNA form, the CDR3 reads TGCAGCGTTGTTCTAGCGGGGATCAATGAGCAGTTCTTC.

The chain uses TRBV2 and TRBJ1-3; unclear D gene. CDR1 SNHLY and CDR2 FYNNEI come from the germline V gene. V lost 4 bases and J lost 2, with 9 bases in between. The CDR3 extends over 14 amino acids. The CDR3 sequence: CASSVFGAGNTIYF. CDR3 nucleotides: TGTGCCAGCAGTGTATTCGGGGCTGGAAACACCATATATTTT.

The rearrangement links TRBV19 to TRBJ2-3, with TRBD2 matching over 15 bases. Germline CDR1 reads LNHDA; CDR2 reads SQIVND (reference sequence). The CDR3 is 19 residues long. The junction had 7 bases not matched to a gene; V was cut back by 3 bases and J by 0 bases. CDR3 region: CASSMSPGLAGGSTDTQYF. The CDR3 DNA follows: TGTGCCAGTAGTATGTCCCCAGGACTAGCGGGAGGGAGCACAGATACGCAGTATTTT. Full variable domain (rest looked up from reference TRBV19 and TRBJ2-3): DGGITQSPKYLFRKEGQNVTLSCEQNLNHDAMYWYRQDPGQGLRLIYYSQIVNDFQKGDIAEGYSVSREKKESFPLTVTSAQKNPTAFYLCASSMSPGLAGGSTDTQYFGPGTRLTVL.

The chain employs TRBV4-1 and TRBJ2-7, with TRBD2 matching 13 bases. The CDR3 sequence is 18 residues long. The germline gives CDR1 MGHRA, CDR2 YSYEKL. With 6 bases clipped from V and 3 bases from J, the junction kept 14 bases outside the gene matches. For the CDR3, the DNA is TGCGCCAGCAGTCAGAGACTAGCGGGGGGCCCGACAGACTACGAGCAGTACTTC. This gives the protein CASSQRLAGGPTDYEQYF.

This rearrangement joins TRBV30 to TRBJ2-3, with 10 bases identical to TRBD2. Germline V gene sequence: CDR1 GTSNPN, CDR2 SVGIG (reference sequence). With V trimmed by 0 bases and J by 2 bases, 8 bases remained unmatched. The CDR3 totals 17 residues. The chain's CDR3 is CAWSVPGAGGATDTQYF. Written as DNA, the CDR3 is TGTGCCTGGAGTGTACCGGGAGCGGGAGGGGCCACAGATACGCAGTATTTT.

This rearrangement joins TRBV19 to TRBJ1-2, with a tentative D call TRBD1 (6 bases). This CDR3 contains 14 residues. V was pared by 2 bases and J by 4 bases, with 11 bases between. The germline V gene has CDR1 LNHDA and CDR2 SQIVND (reference sequence). The CDR3, as DNA: TGTGCCAGTAGTATACTCCAGGGGAGCTATGGCTACACCTTC. Translated, it gives CASSILQGSYGYTF. Filled out from reference TRBV19 and TRBJ1-2, the complete variable domain reads DGGITQSPKYLFRKEGQNVTLSCEQNLNHDAMYWYRQDPGQGLRLIYYSQIVNDFQKGDIAEGYSVSREKKESFPLTVTSAQKNPTAFYLCASSILQGSYGYTFGSGTRLTVV.